The next 8 T cell receptor beta chains were all read from a single sample in a study of control samples from healthy donors and cancer patients. Some clones are missing from TCRdb's copy, which holds only in-frame ones; the method was immunoSEQ multiplex PCR. The sample holds 65,000 to 80,000 clones; roughly nine tenths are singletons and the top ten take roughly a tenth. Sequenced material: PBMCs. The receptor source for this set is a woman aged 50 to 60 with colorectal cancer.

The CDR3 protein is CASSEQLTYEQYV. The CDR3 region has the DNA TGTGCCAGTAGTGAGCAGCTAACCTACGAGCAGTACGTC. J is TRBJ2-7 and V is TRBV19, with D unresolved. The V end lost 5 bases, the J end lost 2 bases, and 10 bases lay between the germline ends. Per the germline V gene, CDR1 is LNHDA and CDR2 is SQIVND (reference sequence). CDR3 length: 13 residues.

The rearrangement uses TRBV12-3 or TRBV12-4 and TRBJ1-2; no clear D. Between the trimmed V and J ends, which lost 5 bases and 8 bases, there was a span of 15 bases. The CDR3 has 13 amino acids. The CDR3 reads CASSSRGGLGYTF. The CDR3 nucleotides are TGTGCCAGCAGTAGCCGAGGAGGGCTCGGCTACACCTTC.

The V and J genes are TRBV3-1 (or the pseudogene TRBV3-2) and TRBJ1-5; weak D call: TRBD1 (6 bases). This CDR3 spans 15 amino acids. Germline lookup yields CDR1 LGHDT and CDR2 YNNKEL (reference sequence). V was cut by 4 bases and J by 0 bases, with 10 bases left in between. CDR3 bases: TGTGCCAGCAGCCCAACAGGGAATAGCAATCAGCCCCAGCATTTT. Protein product: CASSPTGNSNQPQHF.

V is TRBV5-1 and J is TRBJ1-5; no clear D gene. This CDR3 comprises 16 residues. Germline CDR1 and CDR2: SGHRS and YFSETQ. The V end was cut by 0 bases, the J end by 0 bases, with 10 bases between. CDR3 amino acids: CASSLDGGNSNQPQHF. CDR3 nucleotide sequence: TGCGCCAGCAGCTTGGATGGCGGAAATAGCAATCAGCCCCAGCATTTT. The full variable domain, rest sourced from reference TRBV5-1 and TRBJ1-5, is KAGVTQTPRYLIKTRGQQVTLSCSPISGHRSVSWYQQTPGQGLQFLFEYFSETQRNKGNFPGRFSGRQFSNSRSEMNVSTLELGDSALYLCASSLDGGNSNQPQHFGDGTRLSIL.

The J gene is TRBJ2-2, the V gene TRBV7-2; D is ambiguous. Trimming stripped 0 bases from V and 6 bases from J, with 2 bases between. This CDR3 is 12 amino acids long. The V gene's germline CDR1 is SGHTA and CDR2 FQGNSA. DNA for the CDR3: TGTGCCAGCAGCTTAGCCCCCGGGGAGCTGTTTTTT. Translated, it gives CASSLAPGELFF.

This sequence joins TRBV5-1 and TRBJ2-1, with TRBD1 matching 11 bases. This CDR3 region has 17 residues. The J segment lost 9 bases and the V segment lost 4 bases, leaving 15 bases of the junction unmatched. CDR1 is SGHRS and CDR2 is YFSETQ in the germline V gene. The CDR3 region has the DNA TGCGCCAGCAGCCGTTGGAGGGGGACAGGGGGAAGAAGTGAGCAGTTCTTC. It specifies CASSRWRGTGGRSEQFF. Variable domain in full (rest from reference TRBV5-1 and TRBJ2-1): KAGVTQTPRYLIKTRGQQVTLSCSPISGHRSVSWYQQTPGQGLQFLFEYFSETQRNKGNFPGRFSGRQFSNSRSEMNVSTLELGDSALYLCASSRWRGTGGRSEQFFGPGTRLTVL.

This clone appeared a few times. The chain combines TRBV18 with TRBJ1-6; D is undetermined. Per the germline V gene, CDR1 is KGHSH and CDR2 is LQKENI. Trimming removed 3 bases from V and 10 bases from J, with 10 bases in between. This CDR3 has 13 amino acids. CDR3 residues: CASSPDTRSPLHF. CDR3 bases: TGTGCCAGCTCACCCGACACAAGGTCACCCCTCCACTTT.

J is TRBJ1-5 and V is TRBV6-5, with 10 bases matching TRBD1. The CDR3 extends over 14 amino acids. Germline assignment: CDR1 MNHEY and CDR2 SVGAGI. V shed 6 bases, J shed 4 bases, and the junction held 3 bases outside the gene matches. The CDR3 DNA reads as TGTGCCAGCAGAGGGACAGGGGATAATCAGCCCCAGCATTTT. Translated: CASRGTGDNQPQHF.